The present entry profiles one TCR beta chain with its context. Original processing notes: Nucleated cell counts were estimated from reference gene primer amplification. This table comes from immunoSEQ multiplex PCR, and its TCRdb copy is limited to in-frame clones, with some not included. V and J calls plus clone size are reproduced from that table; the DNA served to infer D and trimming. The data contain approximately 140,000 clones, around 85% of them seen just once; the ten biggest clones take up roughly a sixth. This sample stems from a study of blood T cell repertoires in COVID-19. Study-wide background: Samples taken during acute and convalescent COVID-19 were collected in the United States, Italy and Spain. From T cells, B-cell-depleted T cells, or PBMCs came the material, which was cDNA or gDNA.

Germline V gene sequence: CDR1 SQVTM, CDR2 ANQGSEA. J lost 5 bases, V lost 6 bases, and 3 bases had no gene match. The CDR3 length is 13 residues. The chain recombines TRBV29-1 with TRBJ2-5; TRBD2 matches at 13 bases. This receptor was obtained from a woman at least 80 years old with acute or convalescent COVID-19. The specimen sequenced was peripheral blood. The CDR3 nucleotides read TGCAGCGTCGGGACTAGCGGGGTGGAGACCCAGTACTTC. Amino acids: CSVGTSGVETQYF.